One and the same sample provided the 19 T cell receptor beta chains below, sequenced in a study of shared clonotypes between healthy human individuals. Naivety among CD8 cells was defined by CD45RO negativity and positive CCR7 selection, thereby excluding terminally differentiated effector memory CD45RA+ cells. The repertoire was sequenced with immunoSEQ multiplex PCR; TCRdb's copy has only in-frame clones and lacks some. The table lists about 2.1 million clones, more than 85% of them singletons. Material: naive CD8+ T cells from PBMCs. These receptor sequences come from a man younger than 30 in good health. Some clones in this sample may be carry-over from other donors' samples.

V usage is TRBV25-1 and J usage is TRBJ1-1, with TRBD1 matching over 7 bases. Germline assignment: CDR1 MGHDK and CDR2 SYGVNS. After removal of 4 bases from V and 10 bases from J, the junction contained 3 bases not matched to a gene. There are 11 residues in the CDR3. CDR3 residues: CASSVQGVAFF. CDR3 DNA: TGTGCCAGCAGTGTTCAGGGGGTAGCTTTCTTT.

V is TRBV4-3 and J is TRBJ2-1; D is unclear. V lost 0 bases and J 2 bases, leaving 8 bases between the germline ends. Germline CDR1 and CDR2: LGHNA and YSLEER. The CDR3 covers 15 residues. The CDR3 sequence: CASSQEQRTYNEQFF. As DNA, the CDR3 is TGCGCCAGCAGCCAAGAACAGAGAACCTACAATGAGCAGTTCTTC.

This chain links TRBV6-6 with TRBJ1-2; D may be TRBD1 (5 bases). Germline V lookup: CDR1 MNHNY, CDR2 SVGAGI (reference sequence). The CDR3 has 14 residues. The V end lost 4 bases, the J end lost 5 bases, and 14 bases lay between the germline ends. Written as DNA, the CDR3 is TGTGCCAGCAGTTTCAGCGAGGGGATTTATGGCTACACCTTC. This sequence encodes CASSFSEGIYGYTF.

The V call is TRBV14, the J call TRBJ1-5, with D uncertain. V was clipped by 0 bases and J by 0 bases, with 9 bases between them. This CDR3 spans 16 amino acids. Looked up from germline, CDR1 is SGHDN and CDR2 is FVKESK. The CDR3 protein is CASSQEGPYSNQPQHF. The DNA of the CDR3 is TGTGCCAGCAGCCAAGAGGGTCCTTATAGCAATCAGCCCCAGCATTTT.

J is TRBJ2-7 and V is TRBV27; TRBD1 aligns across 9 bases. This CDR3 comprises 16 residues. Germline lookup yields CDR1 MNHEY and CDR2 SMNVEV (reference sequence). V was clipped by 1 base and J by 3 bases; unmatched bases: 7. The CDR3 DNA reads as TGTGCCAGCAGTTTATACGCCGGGACAGGGAGCTACGAGCAGTACTTC. It is translated as CASSLYAGTGSYEQYF.

The chain recombines TRBV15 with TRBJ2-7; 7 nucleotides line up with TRBD1. Looked up from germline, CDR1 is LNHNV and CDR2 is YYDKDF (reference sequence). The CDR3 length is 13 residues. With 4 bases clipped from V and 4 bases from J, the junction kept 4 bases outside the gene matches. In DNA, the CDR3 is TGTGCCACCAGCATTGAGGGGGCTTACGAGCAGTACTTC. It codes for CATSIEGAYEQYF.

Regarding this clone: At the DNA level, this CDR3 is encoded by other sequences in the same sample as well. The chain couples TRBV7-9 to TRBJ2-1; possible D gene TRBD1, 7 bases. The CDR3 is made up of 12 amino acids. Germline V gene data show CDR1 as SEHNR and CDR2 as FQNEAQ (reference sequence). Trimming shortened V by 5 bases and J by 7 bases, and 9 bases separated the two germline ends. DNA for the CDR3: TGTGCCAGCAGCCCAGGGGGGAATGAGCAGTTCTTC. Residues: CASSPGGNEQFF.

The genes are TRBV7-8 and TRBJ1-1; tentative D call: TRBD1 (6 bases). The CDR3 loop spans 16 amino acids. From germline, CDR1 is SGHVS and CDR2 FQNEAQ. Trimming took off 1 base at V and 3 bases at J, with 15 bases between the two ends. The CDR3 DNA reads as TGTGCCAGCAGCTTAGAGCTGGTGGGGGCGGACACTGAAGCTTTCTTT. Translating it yields CASSLELVGADTEAFF.

CDR3 region: CASSPNRGFKNIQYF. As DNA, the CDR3 is TGTGCCAGTAGTCCCAACAGGGGATTCAAAAACATTCAGTACTTC. V and J are TRBV19 and TRBJ2-4; 7 bases fit TRBD1. The ends lost 5 bases at V and 3 bases at J; junction bases unmatched: 7. Germline V CDR1 and CDR2: LNHDA, SQIVND (reference sequence). CDR3 length: 15 residues.

J is TRBJ1-1 and V is TRBV7-6; D remains ambiguous. With 0 bases removed from V and 5 bases from J, the gap between germline ends came to 4 bases. CDR1 is SGHVS and CDR2 is FNYEAQ in the germline V gene. This CDR3 contains 12 residues. The CDR3 DNA reads as TGTGCCAGCAGCTTAGCCGAGACTGAAGCTTTCTTT. It specifies CASSLAETEAFF.

This chain connects TRBV5-8 to TRBJ1-5, with 7 bases that match TRBD1. Germline V gene sequence: CDR1 SGHTS, CDR2 YDEGEE. V was pared by 1 base and J by 9 bases, with 7 bases of the junction left unmatched. The CDR3 consists of 14 residues. As DNA, the CDR3 is TGTGCCAGCAGCTTGAGGAGGGGGCTTCGGCCCCAGCATTTT. It encodes CASSLRRGLRPQHF.

The chain is built from TRBV15 and TRBJ2-7; 11 bases are shared with TRBD2. CDR3 length equals 15 residues. CDR1 LNHNV and CDR2 YYDKDF come from the germline V gene (reference sequence). The junction had 2 bases not matched to a gene; V was cut back by 2 bases and J by 2 bases. DNA of the CDR3: TGTGCCACCAGCAGACGACTAGCGGGAACCTACGAGCAGTACTTC. It translates to CATSRRLAGTYEQYF.

The chain links TRBV6-1 to TRBJ2-1; D remains ambiguous. V was clipped by 1 base and J by 9 bases, with 4 bases between them. The CDR3 length is 11 residues. From germline, CDR1 is MNHNS and CDR2 SASEGT. The CDR3 loop is CASSEGGEQFF. The DNA for the CDR3 is TGTGCCAGCAGTGAAGGGGGTGAGCAGTTCTTC.

The chain recombines TRBV5-8 with TRBJ2-7; D is unclear. The CDR3 spans 13 residues. The ends were cut back, 1 base at V and 3 bases at J, with 8 bases in the middle. The germline V gene has CDR1 SGHTS and CDR2 YDEGEE. CDR3 residues: CASSLRTSYEQYF. The CDR3 region has the DNA TGTGCCAGCAGCTTGAGAACAAGCTACGAGCAGTACTTC.

The rearrangement links TRBV29-1 to TRBJ2-3; 10 bases are a match to TRBD1. Trimming removed 4 bases from V and 4 bases from J; junction bases left unmatched: 11. The CDR3 covers 16 residues. Germline V gene sequence: CDR1 SQVTM, CDR2 ANQGSEA. The CDR3 DNA is TGCAGCGTTGTCCGGGGACAGGGGAGGCGGGCAGATACGCAGTATTTT. It codes for CSVVRGQGRRADTQYF.

The chain employs TRBV2 and TRBJ2-5; D is tentatively TRBD1 or TRBD2 (5 bases each). The germline V gene has CDR1 SNHLY and CDR2 FYNNEI. There are 13 residues in the CDR3. Trimming left V 7 bases short and J 2 bases short, with 11 bases between. The CDR3 sequence: CASMGTVQETQYF. In DNA, the CDR3 is TGTGCCAGCATGGGGACGGTTCAAGAGACCCAGTACTTC. The complete variable domain, with remaining parts taken from reference TRBV2 and TRBJ2-5, reads EPEVTQTPSHQVTQMGQEVILRCVPISNHLYFYWYRQILGQKVEFLVSFYNNEISEKSEIFDDQFSVERPDGSNFTLKIRSTKLEDSAMYFCASMGTVQETQYFGPGTRLLVL.

The chain uses TRBV29-1 and TRBJ2-7; 8 nucleotides align to TRBD2. V dropped 3 bases and J dropped 7; count of bases not matched to a gene: 11. Per germline, CDR1 SQVTM and CDR2 ANQGSEA. The CDR3 extends over 14 amino acids. The CDR3 DNA reads as TGCAGCGTTGAGAAACGGGAGGGCCGTCGGGAGCAGTACTTC. It is translated as CSVEKREGRREQYF.

CDR3 bases: TGTGCCAGCACCTTCCCGGCGGGGTCCACAGATACGCAGTATTTT. It is translated as CASTFPAGSTDTQYF. This chain connects TRBV7-9 to TRBJ2-3; tentative D call: TRBD2 (6 bases). Germline lookup yields CDR1 SEHNR and CDR2 FQNEAQ (reference sequence). The CDR3 is 15 amino acids. The V and J ends lost 7 bases and 2 bases respectively, with 16 bases between them. Full variable domain (rest looked up from reference TRBV7-9 and TRBJ2-3): DTGVSQNPRHKITKRGQNVTFRCDPISEHNRLYWYRQTLGQGPEFLTYFQNEAQLEKSRLLSDRFSAERPKGSFSTLEIQRTEQGDSAMYLCASTFPAGSTDTQYFGPGTRLTVL.

The rearrangement links TRBV28 to TRBJ1-5; weak D call: TRBD1 (5 bases). V was clipped by 4 bases and J by 4 bases, with 11 bases between them. Germline CDR1 is MDHEN and CDR2 is SYDVKM. CDR3 size: 14 residues. This chain's CDR3 is CASSSGIGNQPQHF. CDR3 DNA: TGTGCCAGCAGTTCAGGGATCGGGAATCAGCCCCAGCATTTT.